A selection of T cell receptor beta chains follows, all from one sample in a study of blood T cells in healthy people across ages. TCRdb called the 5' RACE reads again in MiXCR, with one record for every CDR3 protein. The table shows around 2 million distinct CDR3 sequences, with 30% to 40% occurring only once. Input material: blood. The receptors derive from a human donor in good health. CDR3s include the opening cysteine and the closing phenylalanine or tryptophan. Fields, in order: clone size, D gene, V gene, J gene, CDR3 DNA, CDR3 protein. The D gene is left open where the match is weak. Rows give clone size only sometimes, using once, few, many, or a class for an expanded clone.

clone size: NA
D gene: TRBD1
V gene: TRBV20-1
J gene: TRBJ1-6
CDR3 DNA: TGCAGTGCTAGACCGTTGGGCCGGGACAGCAATTCACCCCTCCACTTT
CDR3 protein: CSARPLGRDSNSPLHF

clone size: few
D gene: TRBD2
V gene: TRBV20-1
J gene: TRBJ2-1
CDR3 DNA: TGCAGTGCCCCCGGCGGGGGGCCGAATGAGCAGTTCTTC
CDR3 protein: CSAPGGGPNEQFF

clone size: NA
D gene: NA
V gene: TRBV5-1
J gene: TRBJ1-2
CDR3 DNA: TGCGCCAGCAGCTTGAATGGGGCATCCCTCTATGGCTACACCTTC
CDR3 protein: CASSLNGASLYGYTF

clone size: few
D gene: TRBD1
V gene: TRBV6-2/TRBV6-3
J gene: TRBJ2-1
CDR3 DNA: TGTGCCAGCAGTGCGGACAGGGTCAATGAGCAGTTCTTC
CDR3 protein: CASSADRVNEQFF

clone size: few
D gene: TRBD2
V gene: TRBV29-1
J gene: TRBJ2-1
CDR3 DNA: TGCAGCGTCCGAGGACTAGTCGGGAATGAGCAGTTCTTC
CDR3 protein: CSVRGLVGNEQFF

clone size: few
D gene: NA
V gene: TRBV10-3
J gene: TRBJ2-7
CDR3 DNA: TGTGCCATCAGTGAGCCGGGTTCCCCCCTCTACGAGCAGTACTTC
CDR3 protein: CAISEPGSPLYEQYF

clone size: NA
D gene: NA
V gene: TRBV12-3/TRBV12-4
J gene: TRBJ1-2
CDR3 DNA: TGTGCCAGCAGTTTACCCTTACAAGGGGGTTATGGCTACACCTTC
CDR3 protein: CASSLPLQGGYGYTF

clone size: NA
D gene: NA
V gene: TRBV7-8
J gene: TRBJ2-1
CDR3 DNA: TGTGCCAGCAGCTGGGGACCCCGCCGGCCCGCCTACAATGAGCAGTTCTTC
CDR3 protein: CASSWGPRRPAYNEQFF

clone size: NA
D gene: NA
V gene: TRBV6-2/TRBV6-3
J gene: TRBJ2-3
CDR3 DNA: TGTGCCAGCAGTGTACTACCCAGAGATACGCAGTATTTT
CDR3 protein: CASSVLPRDTQYF

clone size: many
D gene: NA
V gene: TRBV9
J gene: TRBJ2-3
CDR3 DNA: TGTGCCAGCAGCGTTTATTTCACAGATACGCAGTATTTT
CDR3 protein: CASSVYFTDTQYF

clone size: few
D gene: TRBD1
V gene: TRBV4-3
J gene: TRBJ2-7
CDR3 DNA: TGCGCCAGCAGCCACGAGACGGGACAGGGGTACGAGCAGTACTTC
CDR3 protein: CASSHETGQGYEQYF

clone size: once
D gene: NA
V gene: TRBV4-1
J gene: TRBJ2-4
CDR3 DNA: TGCGCCAGCAGCCAAGTATCCCCCGACAGTTACTCTTATGAGCAGTACTTC
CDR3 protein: CASSQVSPDSYSYEQYF

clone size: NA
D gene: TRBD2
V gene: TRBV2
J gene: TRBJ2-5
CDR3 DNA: TGTGCCAGCAGTGAAGCGGTTGCGGGAGGGGGGCAGTACTTC
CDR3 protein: CASSEAVAGGGQYF

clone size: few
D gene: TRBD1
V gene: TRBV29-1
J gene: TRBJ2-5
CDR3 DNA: TGCAGCGTTGATTCCCAACTCCGGGACAGGGGGACAGAAGAGACCCAGTACTTC
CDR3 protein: CSVDSQLRDRGTEETQYF

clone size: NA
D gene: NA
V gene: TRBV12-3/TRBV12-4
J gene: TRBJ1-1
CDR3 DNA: TGTGCCTCACTTCGGGGCGCCGGTCTGAACACTGAAGCTTTCTTT
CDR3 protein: CASLRGAGLNTEAFF

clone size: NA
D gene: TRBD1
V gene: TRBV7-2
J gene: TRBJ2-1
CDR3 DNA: TGTGCCAGCAGCCGGACAGGGGATCCCTACAATGAGCAGTTCTTC
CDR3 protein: CASSRTGDPYNEQFF

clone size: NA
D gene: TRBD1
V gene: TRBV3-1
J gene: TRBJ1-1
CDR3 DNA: TGTGCCAGCAGCCAAGGACAGGGACCCATGAACACTGAAGCTTTCTTT
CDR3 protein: CASSQGQGPMNTEAFF

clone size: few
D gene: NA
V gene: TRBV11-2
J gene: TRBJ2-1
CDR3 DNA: TGTGTCAGCAGCTCCCCACCGGAGGGGGGACTTAACAATGAGCAGTTCTTC
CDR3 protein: CVSSSPPEGGLNNEQFF

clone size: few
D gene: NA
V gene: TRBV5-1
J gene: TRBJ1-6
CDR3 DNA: TGCGCCAGCAGGGCCGGGACTGCCGACTCCTATAATTCACCCCTCCACTTT
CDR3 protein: CASRAGTADSYNSPLHF

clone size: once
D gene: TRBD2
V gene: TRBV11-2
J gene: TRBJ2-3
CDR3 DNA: TGTGCCAGCAGCTCCGGACTAGCGGGGGGGTCGCCAGATACGCAGTATTTT
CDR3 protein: CASSSGLAGGSPDTQYF

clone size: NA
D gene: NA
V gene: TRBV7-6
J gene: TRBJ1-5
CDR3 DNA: TGTGCCAGCAGTTTGGGGGAAGAGCAGCCCCAGCATTTT
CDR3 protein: CASSLGEEQPQHF

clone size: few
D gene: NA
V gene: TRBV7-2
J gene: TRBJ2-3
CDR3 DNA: TGTGCCAGCAGCTTAAATCCTAGTTCAGGCCATACGCAGTATTTT
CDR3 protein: CASSLNPSSGHTQYF

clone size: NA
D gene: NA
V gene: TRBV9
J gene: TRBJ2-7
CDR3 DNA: TGTGCCAGCAGCGTGGTCACCCGGCGCGAGCAGTACTTC
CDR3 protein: CASSVVTRREQYF